This passage covers 24 T cell receptor beta chains from one sample sequenced in a study of cytomegalovirus exposure and HLA in healthy donors. The PCR had 60 Vbeta and 13 Jbeta primers. The protocol was immunoSEQ multiplex PCR, while the TCRdb copy is restricted to in-frame clones and leaves out a portion. Of about 210,000 clones in the sample, around four fifths were seen once. Sequencing was done on a sample of PBMCs. The receptors stem from a woman aged 50 to 60 in good health and CMV-seropositive.

The V and J genes are TRBV18 and TRBJ1-1, with TRBD1 matching 10 bases. CDR1 KGHSH and CDR2 LQKENI come from the germline V gene. The V segment lost 3 bases and the J segment 8 bases; nucleotides outside the gene matches: 6. This CDR3 region has 14 residues. The CDR3 DNA sequence: TGTGCCAGCTCACCTACGGGACAGGGGATGGAAGCTTTCTTT. It encodes CASSPTGQGMEAFF.

This chain connects TRBV27 to TRBJ2-5; 8 bases are a match to TRBD1. This CDR3 has 15 amino acids. Germline CDR1 and CDR2: MNHEY and SMNVEV (reference sequence). Trimming took 2 bases from V and 5 from J; bases not matched to a gene: 7. The CDR3 DNA reads TGTGCCAGCAGTTTAATAACAGGGGGTCAGGAGACCCAGTACTTC. Its translation is CASSLITGGQETQYF.

The chain recombines TRBV6-4 with TRBJ1-2; D remains unclear. Germline CDR1 reads MRHNA; CDR2 reads SNTAGT. The V and J ends lost 0 bases and 4 bases respectively, with 9 bases between them. This CDR3 comprises 14 residues. CDR3 residues: CASSDSRYSYGYTF. For the CDR3, the DNA is TGTGCCAGCAGTGACTCGCGGTACTCCTATGGCTACACCTTC.

This chain connects TRBV5-4 to TRBJ1-1, with 9 bases aligning to TRBD1. J gave up 4 bases and V 4 bases, and 5 bases lay outside the gene matches. The CDR3 is 14 amino acids. Germline lookup yields CDR1 SGHNT and CDR2 YYREEE (reference sequence). The CDR3 bases are TGTGCCAGCAGCCTAGGACAGGGGAGCACTGAAGCTTTCTTT. This encodes CASSLGQGSTEAFF.

This chain connects TRBV2 to TRBJ2-1; the match to TRBD1 covers 7 bases. This CDR3 is 14 amino acids long. Germline V gene sequence: CDR1 SNHLY, CDR2 FYNNEI. The V segment lost 8 bases and the J segment 4 bases; nucleotides outside the gene matches: 8. CDR3 coding DNA: TGTGCCAGCGGACCACAGGGGCTTTACAATGAGCAGTTCTTC. This translates into CASGPQGLYNEQFF.

This clone turned up a few times. The V and J genes are TRBV5-1 and TRBJ2-3; 7 positions agree with TRBD2. The CDR3 is 15 residues long. Germline loops: CDR1 SGHRS, CDR2 YFSETQ. Trimming took 1 base from V and 1 from J; bases not matched to a gene: 3. CDR3 amino acids: CASSLRGGGTDTQYF. In DNA form, the CDR3 reads TGCGCCAGCAGCTTGCGCGGGGGAGGCACAGATACGCAGTATTTT.

This chain uses TRBV27 with TRBJ1-2; 10 bases agree with TRBD1. CDR3 size: 15 residues. The germline CDR1 and CDR2 sequences are MNHEY and SMNVEV (reference sequence). Germline trimming cut 5 bases from V and 5 bases from J; bases unmatched to any gene: 8. The CDR3 region has the DNA TGTGCCAGCAGTGACAGGGGGCTTCTCGGTTATGGCTACACCTTC. It specifies CASSDRGLLGYGYTF.

This clone turned up a few times. The CDR3 loop is CASSFSRDRFATNEKLFF. The CDR3 DNA is TGCGCCAGCAGCTTCTCCCGGGACAGGTTTGCAACTAATGAAAAACTGTTTTTT. V is TRBV5-1 and J is TRBJ1-4, with 8 bases identical to TRBD1. With 2 bases clipped from V and 0 bases from J, the junction kept 9 bases outside the gene matches. CDR3 size: 18 residues. From germline, CDR1 is SGHRS and CDR2 YFSETQ.

The V call is TRBV7-2, the J call TRBJ2-4; 9 positions match TRBD1. Germline V lookup: CDR1 SGHTA, CDR2 FQGNSA. CDR3 size: 13 residues. V trimming: 5 bases; J trimming: 9 bases; junction bases outside the gene matches: 5. CDR3 sequence (DNA): TGTGCCAGCAGCCTGGGACAGGGAGGCATTCAGTACTTC. Translation gives CASSLGQGGIQYF. Full variable domain (outside the CDR3, taken from reference TRBV7-2 and TRBJ2-4): GAGVSQSPSNKVTEKGKDVELRCDPISGHTALYWYRQSLGQGLEFLIYFQGNSAPDKSGLPSDRFSAERTGGSVSTLTIQRTQQEDSAVYLCASSLGQGGIQYFGAGTRLSVL.

The V call is TRBV5-1, the J call TRBJ2-3; D is perhaps TRBD1 (6 bases). This CDR3 is 13 amino acids long. Looked up from germline, CDR1 is SGHRS and CDR2 is YFSETQ. Trimming shortened V by 5 bases and J by 8 bases, and 15 bases separated the two germline ends. The CDR3 region has the DNA TGCGCCAGCAGGAAAACAGGGTCGAGTACGCAGTATTTT. Translated: CASRKTGSSTQYF.

V gene TRBV7-9 combines with J gene TRBJ2-7; possible D gene TRBD1, 5 bases. V lost 1 base and J 6 bases, leaving 22 bases between the germline ends. Germline V gives CDR1 SEHNR, CDR2 FQNEAQ (reference sequence). The CDR3 runs 17 residues. CDR3 sequence: CASSLGGIGAPSPEQYF. CDR3 nucleotides: TGTGCCAGCAGCTTAGGAGGAATAGGGGCCCCCTCCCCCGAGCAGTACTTC. The full variable domain, in which reference TRBV7-9 and TRBJ2-7 provide the parts outside the CDR3, is DTGVSQNPRHKITKRGQNVTFRCDPISEHNRLYWYRQTLGQGPEFLTYFQNEAQLEKSRLLSDRFSAERPKGSFSTLEIQRTEQGDSAMYLCASSLGGIGAPSPEQYFGPGTRLTVT.

The V gene is TRBV28, the J gene TRBJ2-5; 7 nucleotides align to TRBD1. The end of the DNA fits TRBJ2-7 better, so the J call may be wrong. Germline CDR1 reads MDHEN; CDR2 reads SYDVKM. CDR3 length equals 15 residues. The CDR3 protein is CASSAPTGRDYEQYF. Written as DNA, the CDR3 is TGTGCCAGCAGTGCCCCGACAGGGAGAGACTACGAGCAGTACTTC.

The chain is built from TRBV11-3 and TRBJ2-1; the match to TRBD2 covers 11 bases. V gave up 5 bases and J gave up 4 bases; unmatched junction bases: 4. The CDR3 has 15 amino acids. Germline CDR1 and CDR2: SGHNT and YENEEA. The CDR3 DNA reads TGTGCCAGCAGCAAGACTAGCGGGGTATACAATGAGCAGTTCTTC. It translates to CASSKTSGVYNEQFF. Together with reference TRBV11-3 and TRBJ2-1, the CDR3 gives the full variable domain: EAGVVQSPRYKIIEKKQPVAFWCNPISGHNTLYWYLQNLGQGPELLIRYENEEAVDDSQLPKDRFSAERLKGVDSTLKIQPAELGDSAVYLCASSKTSGVYNEQFFGPGTRLTVL.

This chain connects TRBV25-1 to TRBJ1-4; possibly TRBD1 for D (5 bases). V was trimmed by 0 bases and J by 6 bases, leaving 11 bases between them. CDR3 size: 15 residues. Germline-derived CDR1 and CDR2 are MGHDK and SYGVNS. The DNA of the CDR3 is TGTGCCAGCAGTGAATATAAGGGAGGGGATGAAAAACTGTTTTTT. Its protein product is CASSEYKGGDEKLFF.

CDR3 in amino acids: CASSESQTGWIPEGAFF. CDR3 bases: TGTGCCAGCAGTGAATCCCAGACGGGATGGATCCCTGAAGGCGCTTTCTTT. The V gene is TRBV25-1, the J gene TRBJ1-1, with unresolved D. Trimming took 1 base from V and 11 from J, leaving 26 bases between them. The CDR3 runs 17 residues. Looked up from germline, CDR1 is MGHDK and CDR2 is SYGVNS.

V usage is TRBV7-6 and J usage is TRBJ1-1; the D is unclear. Germline lookup yields CDR1 SGHVS and CDR2 FNYEAQ. The germline V and J ends were trimmed by 6 bases and 3 bases, with 20 bases remaining between them. The CDR3 totals 16 residues. The CDR3 coding sequence is TGTGCCAGCAGTGCGAAGGTGGTCCCTCGGGACACTGAAGCTTTCTTT. Translation gives CASSAKVVPRDTEAFF.

V and J are TRBV18 and TRBJ2-2, with TRBD2 matching over 8 bases. This CDR3 has 17 residues. The germline V gene encodes CDR1 KGHSH and CDR2 LQKENI. Trimming took 1 base from V and 3 from J; bases not matched to a gene: 7. The CDR3 DNA is TGTGCCAGCTCACCACAAGTAGCGGGGCGCTACACCGGGGAGCTGTTTTTT. It is translated as CASSPQVAGRYTGELFF.

CDR3 sequence: CASSEGGQFLMNTEAFF. CDR3 DNA: TGTGCCAGCAGTGAAGGGGGACAGTTTTTGATGAACACTGAAGCTTTCTTT. This chain joins TRBV6-1 and TRBJ1-1, with 7 nucleotides matching TRBD1. V gave up 1 base and J gave up 0 bases; unmatched junction bases: 8. CDR1 MNHNS and CDR2 SASEGT come from the germline V gene. This CDR3 region has 17 residues.

The chain carries TRBV20-1 and TRBJ1-1; the D gene is possibly TRBD1 (6 bases). Trimming removed 6 bases at V and 8 bases at J, with 13 bases between. This CDR3 region has 11 residues. Germline V lookup: CDR1 DFQATT, CDR2 SNEGSKA (reference sequence). The CDR3 nucleotides read TGCAGTGCCAGCCGGGACAAAGAAGCTTTCTTT. Translated: CSASRDKEAFF.

The chain's CDR3 is CASRRQGAVTEAFF. In DNA, the CDR3 is TGCGCCAGCCGCAGACAGGGGGCAGTCACTGAAGCTTTCTTT. The J gene is TRBJ1-1, the V gene TRBV5-1, with TRBD1 identical over 10 bases. CDR1 and CDR2 (germline): SGHRS, YFSETQ. V shed 7 bases and J 4 bases; nucleotides not matched to a gene: 7. The CDR3 loop spans 14 amino acids.

The chain carries TRBV6-5 and TRBJ2-3, with D maybe TRBD1 (6 bases). CDR1 is MNHEY and CDR2 is SVGAGI in the germline V gene. V was pared by 5 bases and J by 1 base, with 10 bases between. This CDR3 is built from 14 residues. The chain's CDR3 is CASSTRTGTDTQYF. CDR3 sequence (DNA): TGTGCCAGCAGTACTCGGACAGGCACAGATACGCAGTATTTT.

This chain joins TRBV12-5 and TRBJ2-2; D is unclear. Trimming stripped 2 bases from V and 0 bases from J, with 10 bases between. The CDR3 consists of 16 residues. Germline V CDR1 and CDR2: LGHNT, FRNRAP. The CDR3 nucleotides read TGTGCTAGTGGTTTGCCCCAGGAATCGAACACCGGGGAGCTGTTTTTT. Translation gives CASGLPQESNTGELFF.

J is TRBJ1-1 and V is TRBV18; tentatively, D is TRBD1 (5 bases). The V end lost 5 bases, the J end lost 6 bases, and 19 bases lay between the germline ends. CDR1 is KGHSH, CDR2 LQKENI, per germline. This CDR3 is 15 amino acids long. This CDR3 is CASSSLAKGVAEAFF. CDR3 coding DNA: TGTGCCAGCTCATCTTTGGCAAAAGGGGTGGCTGAAGCTTTCTTT.

This rearrangement joins TRBV18 to TRBJ1-1; 8 bases match TRBD1. Germline V gene data show CDR1 as KGHSH and CDR2 as LQKENI. Trimming at V came to 6 bases and at J to 1 base, leaving 10 bases not matched to a gene. The CDR3 consists of 16 residues. DNA for the CDR3: TGTGCCAGCTCTCCCTATACCGGGACAGGGAACACTGAAGCTTTCTTT. This encodes CASSPYTGTGNTEAFF.